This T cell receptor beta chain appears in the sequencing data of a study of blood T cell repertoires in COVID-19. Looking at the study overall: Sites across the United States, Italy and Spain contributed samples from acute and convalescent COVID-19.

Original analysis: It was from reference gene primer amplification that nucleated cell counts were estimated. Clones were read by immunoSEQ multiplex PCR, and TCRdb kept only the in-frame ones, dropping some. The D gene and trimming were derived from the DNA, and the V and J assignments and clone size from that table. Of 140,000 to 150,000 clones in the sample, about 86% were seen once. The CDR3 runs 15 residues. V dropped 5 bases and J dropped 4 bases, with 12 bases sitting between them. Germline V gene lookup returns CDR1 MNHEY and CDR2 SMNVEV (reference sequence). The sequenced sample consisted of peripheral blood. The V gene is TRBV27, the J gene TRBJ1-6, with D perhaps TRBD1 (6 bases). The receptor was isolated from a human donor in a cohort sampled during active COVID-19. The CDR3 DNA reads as TGTGCCAGCAGTGGACAGACACAGTATAATTCACCCCTCCACTTT. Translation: CASSGQTQYNSPLHF.